These 10 T cell receptor beta chains were sequenced from one sample in a study of CD8 T cells in ankylosing spondylitis. Study-wide points: Seemingly characteristic of ankylosing spondylitis blood was a TCR beta motif consisting of eight highly homologous variants.

TCRdb redid the calling of the 5' RACE reads with MiXCR, one entry per CDR3 protein. In the table there are more than 650,000 distinct CDR3 sequences, approximately 10% of which are singletons. Antigens for these TCRs are unknown. Sequencing used blood, either unsorted or a sorted T cell fraction (not recorded which). These receptors originate from a male donor with ankylosing spondylitis.

This clonotype was observed a handful of times. CDR3 protein: CSARKNSNTEAFF. The CDR3 nucleotides are TGCAGTGCTAGGAAGAATTCGAACACTGAAGCTTTCTTT. This chain links TRBV20-1 with TRBJ1-1; D not resolved. The CDR3 has 13 amino acids. V lost 3 bases to trimming and J lost 1 base, with 9 bases between them. Germline V gene lookup returns CDR1 DFQATT and CDR2 SNEGSKA (reference sequence).

This clonotype showed up many times. The chain joins TRBV29-1 to TRBJ1-2; D ambiguous. Germline assignment: CDR1 SQVTM and CDR2 ANQGSEA. This CDR3 comprises 10 residues. V lost 5 bases and J lost 1, with 2 bases in between. For the CDR3, the DNA is TGCAGCGTTCTTAACTATGGCTACACCTTC. It encodes CSVLNYGYTF.

This clonotype was recorded at least ten times. The CDR3 DNA reads TGCAGCGTTGATGAGGCAGGGCAAGAGACCCAGTACTTC. This sequence encodes CSVDEAGQETQYF. The rearrangement joins TRBV29-1 to TRBJ2-5; D may be TRBD1 (5 bases). The CDR3 loop spans 13 amino acids. Trimming shortened V by 3 bases and J by 2 bases, and 10 bases separated the two germline ends. CDR1 is SQVTM and CDR2 is ANQGSEA in the germline V gene. The variable domain in full, completed from reference TRBV29-1 and TRBJ2-5, reads SAVISQKPSRDICQRGTSLTIQCQVDSQVTMMFWYRQQPGQSLTLIATANQGSEATYESGFVIDKFPISRPNLTFSTLTVSNMSPEDSSIYLCSVDEAGQETQYFGPGTRLLVL.

This clonotype was counted only a few times. The rearrangement joins TRBV29-1 to TRBJ2-1, with no clear D. The germline gives CDR1 SQVTM, CDR2 ANQGSEA. CDR3 length: 10 residues. V lost 6 bases and J lost 9, with 9 bases in between. The CDR3 loop is CSVDGIEQFF. CDR3 sequence (DNA): TGCAGCGTCGACGGTATTGAGCAGTTCTTC.

There are a few counts of this clonotype. DNA of the CDR3: TGTGCCAGCACCCCCCATGGGACAGGGGGCTACGAGCAGTACTTC. Protein sequence: CASTPHGTGGYEQYF. The V gene is TRBV27, the J gene TRBJ2-7; 11 nucleotides match TRBD1. CDR1 MNHEY and CDR2 SMNVEV come from the germline V gene (reference sequence). This CDR3 contains 15 residues. J lost 3 bases, V lost 7 bases, and 8 bases had no gene match.

This clonotype has only a few counts. V is TRBV27 and J is TRBJ1-1, with TRBD1 as a possible D gene (5 bases). In germline, CDR1 is MNHEY, CDR2 SMNVEV (reference sequence). The V end lost 2 bases, the J end lost 9 bases, and 13 bases lay between the germline ends. This CDR3 comprises 13 residues. This chain's CDR3 is CASSLNGGTKAFF. As DNA, the CDR3 is TGTGCCAGCAGTTTAAATGGGGGGACCAAAGCTTTCTTT.

In this sample, this clonotype turned up a few times. The chain links TRBV5-1 to TRBJ2-2; TRBD2 matches 11 bases. This CDR3 is built from 17 residues. In germline, CDR1 is SGHRS, CDR2 YFSETQ. With V trimmed by 0 bases and J by 4 bases, 5 bases remained unmatched. The CDR3 protein is CASSLGLAGWGTGELFF. CDR3 nucleotides: TGCGCCAGCAGCTTGGGACTAGCGGGATGGGGCACCGGGGAGCTGTTTTTT.

The V call is TRBV5-1, the J call TRBJ2-2; 13 bases line up with TRBD2. The CDR3 loop spans 17 amino acids. Losses at the gene ends were 7 bases for V and 1 base for J; bases not matched to a gene: 7. The germline gives CDR1 SGHRS, CDR2 YFSETQ. The CDR3 region has the DNA TGCGCCAGCGCCGGGACTAGCGGGACCCTGAACACCGGGGAGCTGTTTTTT. Translated, it gives CASAGTSGTLNTGELFF.

This chain links TRBV5-6 with TRBJ2-7, with D perhaps being TRBD1 or TRBD2 (5 bases each). CDR1 SGHDT and CDR2 YYEEEE come from the germline V gene. V was shortened by 3 bases and J by 0 bases, with 13 bases between the two germline ends. The CDR3 covers 15 residues. The CDR3 DNA follows: TGTGCCAGCAGCTGGGGACCATTTTACTCCTACGAGCAGTACTTC. It encodes CASSWGPFYSYEQYF.

This clonotype came up a few times. The CDR3 DNA sequence: TGTGCCAGCAGTTACCAGACTAGCGGGGGGTTAGAGACCCAGTACTTC. Translated, it gives CASSYQTSGGLETQYF. The chain recombines TRBV6-5 with TRBJ2-5, with 13 bases that match TRBD2. The CDR3 covers 16 residues. After removal of 2 bases from V and 4 bases from J, the junction contained 4 bases not matched to a gene. CDR1 is MNHEY and CDR2 is SVGAGI in the germline V gene.